Listed below are T cell receptor beta chains from one sample, sequenced in a study of T cell responses to AZD1222 COVID-19 vaccine. Sequencing used immunoSEQ multiplex PCR; TCRdb keeps in-frame clones, though not all of them. The repertoire holds 140,000 or so clones, 70% to 90% seen once, with about 3.1% in the top ten. The specimen comprised peripheral blood, sampled 28 days after the second AZD1222 dose. The receptors stem from an adult who received the AZD1222 COVID-19 vaccine. CDR3s include the opening cysteine and the closing phenylalanine or tryptophan. Fields, in order: CDR3 length, V gene, clone size, J gene, D gene, CDR3 protein, CDR3 DNA. D genes are given only for firm matches. A clone size is listed for some rows: how often the clone was seen (once, few, many), or a class if it is expanded.

15	TRBV19	NA	TRBJ2-2	NA	CASSIDPRGAGELFF	TGTGCCAGTAGTATAGATCCTCGGGGAGCCGGGGAGCTGTTTTTT
12	TRBV28	NA	TRBJ1-1	NA	CASSLLQYEAFF	TGTGCCAGCAGTCTTCTACAGTATGAAGCTTTCTTT
12	TRBV7-3	NA	TRBJ2-7	TRBD1	CASSRTGGQQYF	TGTGCCAGCAGCCGGACAGGGGGCCAGCAGTACTTC
16	TRBV15	NA	TRBJ2-5	NA	CATSRVQGRIWETQYF	TGTGCCACCAGCAGAGTTCAGGGGCGCATATGGGAGACCCAGTACTTC
12	TRBV11-3	NA	TRBJ2-1	NA	CASSLDGNEQFF	TGTGCCAGCAGCTTGGATGGGAATGAGCAGTTCTTC
14	TRBV28	NA	TRBJ2-7	NA	CASNEGGGFYEQYF	TGTGCCAGCAACGAAGGAGGGGGTTTCTACGAGCAGTACTTC
15	TRBV5-4	NA	TRBJ2-3	NA	CASSPRWGGTDTQYF	TGTGCCAGCAGCCCTAGGTGGGGGGGCACAGATACGCAGTATTTT
14	TRBV20-1	NA	TRBJ1-5	NA	CSASIPIKDQPQHF	TGCAGTGCTAGTATTCCGATAAAGGATCAGCCCCAGCATTTT
14	TRBV7-9	NA	TRBJ1-1	NA	CASTFTPPNTEAFF	TGTGCCAGCACCTTTACGCCCCCGAACACTGAAGCTTTCTTT
15	TRBV11-2	once	TRBJ2-7	NA	CASSLTPGTPREQYF	TGTGCCAGCAGCTTAACTCCCGGGACCCCCCGCGAGCAGTACTTC
19	TRBV5-1	NA	TRBJ2-3	TRBD2	CASSQPGLAGGIPTDTQYF	TGCGCCAGCAGCCAGCCGGGACTAGCGGGAGGCATACCCACAGATACGCAGTATTTT
14	TRBV27	NA	TRBJ1-2	TRBD1	CASSSTGPQYGYTF	TGTGCCAGCAGTTCGACAGGGCCTCAATATGGCTACACCTTC
15	TRBV27	NA	TRBJ2-7	NA	CASSLAGVSSYEQYF	TGTGCCAGCAGTTTGGCAGGGGTGAGCTCCTACGAGCAGTACTTC
18	TRBV7-9	once	TRBJ1-3	TRBD1	CASSFGPGGRRGGNTIYF	TGTGCCAGCAGCTTCGGCCCCGGGGGGCGCAGGGGGGGAAACACCATATATTTT
16	TRBV5-1	NA	TRBJ2-1	NA	CASSDSGLTIYNEQFF	TGCGCCAGCAGCGATTCGGGCCTTACGATCTACAATGAGCAGTTCTTC
16	TRBV19	NA	TRBJ2-1	NA	CASSVGLLSSYNEQFF	TGTGCCAGTAGTGTTGGACTTTTAAGCTCCTACAATGAGCAGTTCTTC
15	TRBV5-6	NA	TRBJ1-1	NA	CASSLSIGLNTEAFF	TGTGCCAGCAGCTTGTCAATCGGATTAAACACTGAAGCTTTCTTT
11	TRBV20-1	few	TRBJ1-1	NA	CSARDDTEAFF	TGCAGTGCCCGGGACGACACTGAAGCTTTCTTT
14	TRBV10-2	NA	TRBJ1-6	TRBD1	CASSEWDRGSPLHF	TGCGCCAGCAGTGAGTGGGACAGGGGCTCACCCCTCCACTTT
16	TRBV7-2	NA	TRBJ2-2	NA	CASSLRPGINTGELFF	TGTGCCAGCAGCTTACGCCCTGGGATCAACACCGGGGAGCTGTTTTTT
16	TRBV27	NA	TRBJ2-5	NA	CASSLRANLGSETQYF	TGTGCCAGCAGTTTAAGGGCCAATCTAGGGTCAGAGACCCAGTACTTC
15	TRBV6-5	NA	TRBJ1-4	NA	CASSYSSGGNEKLFF	TGTGCCAGCAGTTACTCGAGCGGGGGCAACGAAAAACTGTTTTTT
11	TRBV7-9	NA	TRBJ2-1	NA	CASASADEQFF	TGTGCCAGCGCGAGTGCGGATGAGCAGTTCTTC
14	TRBV27	NA	TRBJ2-7	TRBD2	CASSRAGGAYEQYF	TGTGCCAGCAGCCGAGCGGGAGGGGCCTACGAGCAGTACTTC
13	TRBV12-3/TRBV12-4	NA	TRBJ1-6	NA	CATADKNNSPLHF	TGTGCCACCGCGGACAAAAATAATTCACCCCTCCACTTT
13	TRBV28	few	TRBJ1-2	TRBD1	CASSLQGAGGYTF	TGTGCCAGCAGTCTACAGGGGGCGGGAGGCTACACCTTC
14	TRBV5-1	NA	TRBJ2-7	NA	CASSGQSGSYEQYF	TGCGCCAGCAGTGGCCAGTCAGGGTCCTACGAGCAGTACTTC
14	TRBV3-1/TRBV3-2	NA	TRBJ1-2	NA	CASSQDWSVEGYTF	TGTGCCAGCAGCCAAGATTGGTCAGTTGAAGGCTACACCTTC
17	TRBV3-1/TRBV3-2	NA	TRBJ2-7	NA	CASSQELLYTRPYEQYF	TGTGCCAGCAGCCAAGAATTATTGTACACGCGCCCCTACGAGCAGTACTTC
18	TRBV5-6	NA	TRBJ1-3	NA	CASSPRSLWPRGGNTIYF	TGTGCCAGCAGCCCCCGGTCTCTCTGGCCCAGGGGTGGAAACACCATATATTTT
13	TRBV27	NA	TRBJ1-1	NA	CASSWFKNTEAFF	TGTGCCAGCAGTTGGTTCAAGAACACTGAAGCTTTCTTT
15	TRBV15	NA	TRBJ2-1	NA	CATSRDPGSYNEQFF	TGTGCCACCAGCAGAGACCCCGGCTCCTACAATGAGCAGTTCTTC
14	TRBV29-1	NA	TRBJ2-3	NA	CSTLPWLSTDTQYF	TGCAGCACCCTCCCCTGGCTTAGCACAGATACGCAGTATTTT
15	TRBV6-5	NA	TRBJ1-5	NA	CASSYEAGWNQPQHF	TGTGCCAGCAGTTACGAGGCAGGGTGGAATCAGCCCCAGCATTTT
17	TRBV12-5	NA	TRBJ2-5	TRBD2	CASGLTSSLAGGETQYF	TGTGCTAGTGGTTTGACCTCGTCACTAGCGGGAGGAGAGACCCAGTACTTC
11	TRBV30	NA	TRBJ1-1	NA	CAWNPATEAFF	TGTGCCTGGAATCCAGCGACTGAAGCTTTCTTT
15	TRBV3-1/TRBV3-2	NA	TRBJ1-2	NA	CASSQDVAGSYGYTF	TGTGCCAGCAGCCAAGACGTGGCAGGGTCCTATGGCTACACCTTC
14	TRBV18	NA	TRBJ2-2	TRBD1	CASSRGTGFGELFF	TGTGCCAGCTCACGAGGGACAGGGTTCGGGGAGCTGTTTTTT
14	TRBV24-1	NA	TRBJ1-2	NA	CATSDSTQNYGYTF	TGTGCCACCAGTGATTCGACACAAAACTATGGCTACACCTTC
15	TRBV2	NA	TRBJ2-1	NA	CASSSTQPTYNEQFF	TGTGCCAGCAGCTCCACACAGCCCACCTACAATGAGCAGTTCTTC
13	TRBV11-2	NA	TRBJ1-1	NA	CASSIGPYTEAFF	TGTGCCAGCAGTATCGGGCCCTACACTGAAGCTTTCTTT
14	TRBV27	NA	TRBJ1-5	TRBD1	CASSSDRGGQPQHF	TGTGCCAGCAGTTCTGACAGGGGTGGGCAGCCCCAGCATTTT
15	TRBV28	NA	TRBJ2-2	NA	CASSQGGLDTGELFF	TGTGCCAGCAGTCAAGGGGGTCTGGACACCGGGGAGCTGTTTTTT
13	TRBV9	NA	TRBJ1-1	NA	CASSVGGATEAFF	TGTGCCAGCAGCGTAGGCGGGGCCACTGAAGCTTTCTTT
14	TRBV4-1	once	TRBJ2-7	TRBD2	CASSQASSGYEQYF	TGCGCCAGCAGCCAGGCTTCTAGCGGCTACGAGCAGTACTTC
15	TRBV9	NA	TRBJ2-3	TRBD2	CASSPRAGVGDTQYF	TGTGCCAGCAGCCCTAGAGCGGGAGTAGGGGATACGCAGTATTTT
14	TRBV5-1	NA	TRBJ1-2	NA	CASSPAGDGYGYTF	TGCGCCAGCAGTCCCGCCGGGGACGGTTATGGCTACACCTTC
15	TRBV7-2	NA	TRBJ1-4	TRBD1	CASSEGQTTNEKLFF	TGTGCCAGCAGCGAGGGACAGACGACTAATGAAAAACTGTTTTTT